This T cell receptor beta chain was observed in a study of T-cell reconstitution after alpha-beta-depleted transplantation in children (dated by TCRdb to about 2016). General notes on the study: Using TCR repertoire profiling, the study quantitatively followed how T-cell immune reconstitution unfolded in children after TCRalphabeta/CD19-depleted allogeneic hematopoietic cell transplantation.

Regarding this clonotype: Its antigen specificity is not known. Base qualities are missing; no much larger clone stands one base away.

Explained via the paper, the treatment or condition label denotes: allogeneic hematopoietic cell transplantation with graft depleted of TCRalphabeta T cells and CD19 B cells. The transplant recipients were children given TCRalphabeta/CD19-depleted allogeneic hematopoietic cell grafts. Taken from the germline V gene (reference sequence), the CDR1 and CDR2 loops are MNHEY and SMNVEV. Unmatched junction bases come to 2, with V trimmed by 6 bases and J by 4 bases. The CDR3 sequence holds 13 residues, the cysteine and phenylalanine included. The only DNA kept is the CDR3, 39 bases in frame from the first base. The library came from PCR. The data were produced on an Illumina HiSeq 2500. TCR library preparation used molecular barcoding, with unique molecular identifiers applied to normalize quantification of the TCRbeta repertoire. TCRdb ran its own pipeline on the public reads, namely fastp trimming at Q25 and MiXCR clone calling, and kept in-frame beta chains. Every distinct CDR3 protein forms one entry, paired with its most common genes and DNA. Here the sample has 60,000 to 100,000 distinct CDR3 sequences; approximately 18% occur a single time. Of the sample, about half is held by the ten largest clones.

General study outcomes and caveats: About two months after transplant, the apparently early recovery of alphabetaT-cell counts reportedly depended on just several hundred clones that had expanded rapidly and came from non-depleted graft cells. Hyperexpanded clone frequencies declined over subsequent months; after one year, T-cell counts and TCRbeta diversity were mostly attributed to newly produced T cells. In some patients, the high TCRbeta diversity seen at day 60 was put down to recipient T cells and intrathymic progenitors that had survived conditioning.

Recombination linked TRBV27 to TRBJ2-5, and 10 bases in between align with TRBD2. This clonotype was sampled from a male patient aged 2-15 years who had a stem cell transplant for acute lymphoblastic leukemia, so the T cells may come from the graft donor. The source was PBMCs, mostly from graft donor cells, collected 360 days after TCRalphabeta/CD19-depleted stem cell transplant. The CDR3 protein is CASRPSGRETQYF. The bases read TGTGCCAGCAGGCCTAGCGGGAGAGAGACCCAGTACTTC.